The present TCR beta chain was sequenced within a study of CXCR3-negative and CXCR3-positive naive CD8 T cells. Study outcomes and limitations: TRB CDR3s of CXCR3-positive naive cells were more hydrophobic than those of CXCR3-negative naive cells. Within a donor, both naive subsets shared TRBV-TRBJ usage, unlike memory cells.

UMI labels and 5' RACE were used to prepare the TRB cDNA libraries. Using the 5' RACE reads, TCRdb records one entry per CDR3 protein without DNA. In total, the table holds about 130,000 distinct CDR3 sequences. Comments on this clonotype: Its matching antigen is unknown.

Researchers reported sorting every CD8+ T cell subset in triplicate, roughly 290,000 cells per sort. Looked up from germline, CDR1 is SGHNT and CDR2 is YENEEA. CDR3 size: 15 residues. The TCR comes from a human donor in good health. Some clones in this sample may be carry-over from other donors' samples. The sample comprised naive CXCR3- CD8+ T cells from blood. Indicated subset: CD45RO-CCR7+CD27+CD95- naive CD8+ T cells lacking CXCR3 (TNR3-). The V call is TRBV11-3, the J call TRBJ2-2; TCRdb outputs TRBD1, but without DNA this stays unchecked. The CDR3 is CASSSNPSNTGELFF.